Described below is a single T cell receptor beta chain sequence and its context. Trimming stripped 6 bases from V and 11 bases from J, with 19 bases between. This CDR3 has 13 amino acids. Germline assignment: CDR1 MDHEN and CDR2 SYDVKM. Sequencing used cDNA as its template, made by extracting RNA and reverse transcribing it. Method: immunoSEQ multiplex PCR; TCRdb's copy keeps in-frame clones and lacks some. The table shows some 22,000 clones, with approximately 52% occurring only once. This record comes from a study of CD8+ T cells in alopecia areata. Specimens obtained from alopecia areata patients comprised lesional scalp punch biopsies and peripheral blood. Sorting from PBMCs produced CD4+ and CD8+ T cells.

The clonotype originates from a human donor with alopecia areata. The V gene is TRBV28, the J gene TRBJ1-1; D ambiguous. Sequencing was done on a sample of NKG2D-high CD8+ T cells sorted from blood. CDR3 in amino acids: CASSSTITLLAFF. Written as DNA, the CDR3 is TGTGCCAGCAGCTCGACAATAACTCTCTTGGCTTTCTTT.